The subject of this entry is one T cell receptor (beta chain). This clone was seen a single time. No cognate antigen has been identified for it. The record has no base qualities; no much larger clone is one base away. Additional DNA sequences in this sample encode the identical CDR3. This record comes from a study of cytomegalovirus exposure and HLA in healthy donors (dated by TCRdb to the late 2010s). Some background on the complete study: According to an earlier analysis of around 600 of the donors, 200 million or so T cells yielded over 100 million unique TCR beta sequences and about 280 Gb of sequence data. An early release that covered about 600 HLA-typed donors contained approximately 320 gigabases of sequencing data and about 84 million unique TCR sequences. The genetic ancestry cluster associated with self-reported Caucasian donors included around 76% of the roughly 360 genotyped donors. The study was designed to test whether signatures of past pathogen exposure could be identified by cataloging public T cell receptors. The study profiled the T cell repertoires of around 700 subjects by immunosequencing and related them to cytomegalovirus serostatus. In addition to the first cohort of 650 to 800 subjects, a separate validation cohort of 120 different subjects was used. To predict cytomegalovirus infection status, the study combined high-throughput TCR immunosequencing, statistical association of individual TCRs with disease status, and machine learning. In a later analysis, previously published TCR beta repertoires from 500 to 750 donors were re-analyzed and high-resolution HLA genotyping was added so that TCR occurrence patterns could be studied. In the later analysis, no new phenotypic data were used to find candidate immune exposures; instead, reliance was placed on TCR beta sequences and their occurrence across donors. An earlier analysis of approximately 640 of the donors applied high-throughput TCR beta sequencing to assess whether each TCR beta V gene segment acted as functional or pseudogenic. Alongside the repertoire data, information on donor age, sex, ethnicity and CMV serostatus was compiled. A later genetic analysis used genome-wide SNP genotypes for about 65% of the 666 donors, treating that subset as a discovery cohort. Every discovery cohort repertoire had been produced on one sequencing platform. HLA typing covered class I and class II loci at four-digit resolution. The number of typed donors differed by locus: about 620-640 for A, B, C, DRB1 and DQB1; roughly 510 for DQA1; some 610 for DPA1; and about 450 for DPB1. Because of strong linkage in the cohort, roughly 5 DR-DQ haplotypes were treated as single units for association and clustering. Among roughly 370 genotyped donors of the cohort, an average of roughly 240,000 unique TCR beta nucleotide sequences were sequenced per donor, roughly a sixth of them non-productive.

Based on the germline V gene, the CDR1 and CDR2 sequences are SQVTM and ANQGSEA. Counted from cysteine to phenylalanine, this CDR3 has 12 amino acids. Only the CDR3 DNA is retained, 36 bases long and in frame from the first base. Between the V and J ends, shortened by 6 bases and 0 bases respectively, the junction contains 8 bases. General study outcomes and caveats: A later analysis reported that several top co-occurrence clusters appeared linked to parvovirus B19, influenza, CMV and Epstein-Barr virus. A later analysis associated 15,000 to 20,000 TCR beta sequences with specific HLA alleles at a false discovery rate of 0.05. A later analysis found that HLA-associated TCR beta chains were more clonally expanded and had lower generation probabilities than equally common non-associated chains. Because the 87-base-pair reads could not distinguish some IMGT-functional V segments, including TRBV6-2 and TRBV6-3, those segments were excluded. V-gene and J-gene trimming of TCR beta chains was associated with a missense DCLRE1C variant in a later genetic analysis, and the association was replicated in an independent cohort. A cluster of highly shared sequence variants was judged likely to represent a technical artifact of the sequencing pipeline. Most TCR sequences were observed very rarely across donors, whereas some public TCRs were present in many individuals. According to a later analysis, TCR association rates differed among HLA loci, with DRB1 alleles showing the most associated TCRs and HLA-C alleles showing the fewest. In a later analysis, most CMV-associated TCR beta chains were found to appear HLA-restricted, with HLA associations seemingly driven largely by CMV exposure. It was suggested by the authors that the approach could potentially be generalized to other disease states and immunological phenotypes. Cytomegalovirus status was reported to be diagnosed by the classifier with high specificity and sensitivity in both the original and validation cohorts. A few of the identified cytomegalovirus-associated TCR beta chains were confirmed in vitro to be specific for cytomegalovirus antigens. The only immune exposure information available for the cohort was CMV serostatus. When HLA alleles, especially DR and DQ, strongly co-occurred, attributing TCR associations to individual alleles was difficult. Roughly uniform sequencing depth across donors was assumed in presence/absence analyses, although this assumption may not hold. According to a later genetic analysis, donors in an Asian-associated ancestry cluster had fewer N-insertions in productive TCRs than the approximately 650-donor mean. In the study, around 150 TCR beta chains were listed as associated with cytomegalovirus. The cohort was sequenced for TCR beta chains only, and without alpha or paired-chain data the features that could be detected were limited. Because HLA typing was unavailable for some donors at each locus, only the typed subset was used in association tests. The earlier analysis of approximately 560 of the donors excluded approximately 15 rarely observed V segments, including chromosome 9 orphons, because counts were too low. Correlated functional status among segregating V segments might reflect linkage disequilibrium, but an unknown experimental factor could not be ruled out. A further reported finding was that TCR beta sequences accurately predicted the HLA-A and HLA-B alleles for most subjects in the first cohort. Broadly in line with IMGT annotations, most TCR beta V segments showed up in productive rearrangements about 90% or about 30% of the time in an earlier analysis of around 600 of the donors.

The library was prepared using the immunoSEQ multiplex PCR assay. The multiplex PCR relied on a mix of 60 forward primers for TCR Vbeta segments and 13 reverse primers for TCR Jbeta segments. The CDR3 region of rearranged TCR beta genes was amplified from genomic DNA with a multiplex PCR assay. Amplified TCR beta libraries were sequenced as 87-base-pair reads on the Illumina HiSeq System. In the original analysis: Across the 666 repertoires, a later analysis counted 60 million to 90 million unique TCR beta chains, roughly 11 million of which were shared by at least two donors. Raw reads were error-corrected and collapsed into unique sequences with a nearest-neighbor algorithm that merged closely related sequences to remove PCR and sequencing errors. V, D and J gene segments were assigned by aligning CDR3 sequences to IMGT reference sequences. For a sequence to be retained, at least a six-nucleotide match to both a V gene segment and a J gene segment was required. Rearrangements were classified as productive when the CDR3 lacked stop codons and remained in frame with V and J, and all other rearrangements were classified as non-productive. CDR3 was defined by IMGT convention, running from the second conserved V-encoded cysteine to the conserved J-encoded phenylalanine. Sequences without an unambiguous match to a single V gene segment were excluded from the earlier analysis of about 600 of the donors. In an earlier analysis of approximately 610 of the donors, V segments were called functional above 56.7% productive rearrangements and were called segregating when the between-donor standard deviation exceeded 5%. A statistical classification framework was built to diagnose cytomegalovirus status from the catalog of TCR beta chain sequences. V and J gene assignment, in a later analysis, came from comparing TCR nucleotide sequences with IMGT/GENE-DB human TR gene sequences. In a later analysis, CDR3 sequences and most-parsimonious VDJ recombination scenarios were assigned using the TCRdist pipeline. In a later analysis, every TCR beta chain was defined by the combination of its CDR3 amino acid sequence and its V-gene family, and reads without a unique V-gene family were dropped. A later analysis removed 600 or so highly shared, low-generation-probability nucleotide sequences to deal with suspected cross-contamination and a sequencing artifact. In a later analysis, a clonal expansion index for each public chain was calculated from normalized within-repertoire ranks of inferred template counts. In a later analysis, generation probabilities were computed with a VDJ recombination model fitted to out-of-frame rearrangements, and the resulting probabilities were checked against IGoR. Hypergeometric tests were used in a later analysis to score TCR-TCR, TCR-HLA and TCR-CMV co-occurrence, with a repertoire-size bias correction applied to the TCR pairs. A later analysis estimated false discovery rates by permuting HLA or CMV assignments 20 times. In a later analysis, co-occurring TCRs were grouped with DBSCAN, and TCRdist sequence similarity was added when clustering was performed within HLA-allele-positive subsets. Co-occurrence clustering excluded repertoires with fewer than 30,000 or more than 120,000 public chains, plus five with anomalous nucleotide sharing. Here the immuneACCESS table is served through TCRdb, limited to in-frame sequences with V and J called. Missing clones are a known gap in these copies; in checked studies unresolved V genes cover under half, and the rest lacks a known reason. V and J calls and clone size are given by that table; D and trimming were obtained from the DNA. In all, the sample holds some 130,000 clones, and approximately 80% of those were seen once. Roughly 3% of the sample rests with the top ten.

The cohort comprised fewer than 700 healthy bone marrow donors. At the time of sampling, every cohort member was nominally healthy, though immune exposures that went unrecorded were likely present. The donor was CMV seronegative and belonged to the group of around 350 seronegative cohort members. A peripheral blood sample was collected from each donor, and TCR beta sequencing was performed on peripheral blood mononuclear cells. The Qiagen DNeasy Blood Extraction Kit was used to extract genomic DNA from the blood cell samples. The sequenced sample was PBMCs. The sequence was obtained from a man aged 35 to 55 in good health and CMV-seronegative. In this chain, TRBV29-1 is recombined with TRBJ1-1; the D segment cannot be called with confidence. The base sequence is TGCAGCGTCGCACACATGAACACTGAAGCTTTCTTT. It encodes CSVAHMNTEAFF.